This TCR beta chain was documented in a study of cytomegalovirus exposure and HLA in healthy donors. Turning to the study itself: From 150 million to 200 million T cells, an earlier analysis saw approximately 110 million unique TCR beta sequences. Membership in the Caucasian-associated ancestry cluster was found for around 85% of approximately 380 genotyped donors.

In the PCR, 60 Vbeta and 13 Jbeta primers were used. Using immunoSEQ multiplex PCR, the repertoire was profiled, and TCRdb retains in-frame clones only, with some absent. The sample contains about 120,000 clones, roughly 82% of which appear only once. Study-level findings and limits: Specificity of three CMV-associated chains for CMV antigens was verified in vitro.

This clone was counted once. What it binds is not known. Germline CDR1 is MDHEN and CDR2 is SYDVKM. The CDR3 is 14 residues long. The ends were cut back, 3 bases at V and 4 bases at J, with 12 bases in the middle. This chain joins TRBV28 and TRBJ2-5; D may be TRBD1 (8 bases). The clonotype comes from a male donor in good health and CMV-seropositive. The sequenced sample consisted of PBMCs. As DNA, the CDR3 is TGTGCCAGCAGTTTGGGGGGGACAGGAGAGACCCAGTACTTC. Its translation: CASSLGGTGETQYF. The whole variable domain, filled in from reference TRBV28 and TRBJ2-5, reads DVKVTQSSRYLVKRTGEKVFLECVQDMDHENMFWYRQDPGLGLRLIYFSYDVKMKEKGDIPEGYSVSREKKERFSLILESASTNQTSMYLCASSLGGTGETQYFGPGTRLLVL.